These T cell receptor beta chains were read from a single sample in a study of chemoradiotherapy in HPV16-positive cancers. Profiled with immunoSEQ multiplex PCR; TCRdb holds only in-frame clones, not every one. The sample contains around 6,200 clones, under 85% of which appear only once. The source material was tumor tissue, sampled from a patient who underwent chemoradiotherapy. The receptors originated from a human donor with HPV-associated anogenital cancer. Both conserved end residues are part of each CDR3. The D gene is left open where the match is weak. The listing skips clone size in some rows; elsewhere it reads once, few, many or a size class.

>TRBJ2-7|.|TRBD2|TRBV11-2
TGTGCCAGCAGCCACAGGGCGGGACTAGCGGGAAAAAGCTACGAGCAGTACTTC
CASSHRAGLAGKSYEQYF
>TRBJ2-1|.|.|TRBV4-1
TGCGCCAGCAGCCAAGCCAATGAGCAGTTCTTC
CASSQANEQFF
>TRBJ1-5|.|.|TRBV5-6
TGTGCCAGCAGCTTGGGCCTCAGCAGTAACCCCCAGCATTTT
CASSLGLSSNPQHF
>TRBJ2-5|.|.|TRBV5-1
TGCGCCAGCAGCTTGGATCGCGGGGATGGGGAGACCCAGTACTTC
CASSLDRGDGETQYF
>TRBJ1-1|.|.|TRBV7-3
TGTGCCAGCAGCTCAGGTGGGGGGGGCACTGAAGCTTTCTTT
CASSSGGGGTEAFF
>TRBJ2-1|medium-sized|TRBD2|TRBV29-1
TGCAGCGTAGTCACAAGTCAAGCGGGGGGAGAGCAGTTCTTC
CSVVTSQAGGEQFF
>TRBJ1-5|.|.|TRBV30
TGTGCCTGGAGTGTACAAGGCAATCAGCCCCAGCATTTT
CAWSVQGNQPQHF
>TRBJ2-1|.|.|TRBV28
TGTGCCAGCAGTTTATATTCCGCAGCCAACAATGAGCAGTTCTTC
CASSLYSAANNEQFF
>TRBJ1-5|.|.|TRBV19
TGTGCCAGTAGTATAAGGGCAGGGGATCAGCCCCAGCATTTT
CASSIRAGDQPQHF
>TRBJ2-1|.|.|TRBV7-8
TGTGCCAGCAGCCGCCCTTCGAAAAAACAGTTCTTC
CASSRPSKKQFF
>TRBJ1-3|.|.|TRBV5-6
TGTGCCAGCAGCTTGTATTCGTACTCTGGAAACACCATATATTTT
CASSLYSYSGNTIYF
>TRBJ2-1|.|TRBD1|TRBV11-3
TGTGCCAGCAGCTCCCGGGACAGGGGATTCTACAATGAGCAGTTCTTC
CASSSRDRGFYNEQFF
>TRBJ1-5|.|.|TRBV29-1
TGCAGCGTTGGAGACCGTCAGGGGCCCCAGCATTTT
CSVGDRQGPQHF
>TRBJ2-5|.|TRBD2|TRBV6-1
TGTGCCAGCATTGCGTGGGGAGGGGAGACCCAGTACTTC
CASIAWGGETQYF
>TRBJ2-1|once|.|TRBV7-9
TGTGCCAGCAGCTTATTCGTCAATGAGCAGTTCTTC
CASSLFVNEQFF
>TRBJ2-7|.|.|TRBV6-1
TGTGCCAGCGACACCTGGCAGCCCTACGAGCAGTACTTC
CASDTWQPYEQYF
>TRBJ1-5|.|.|TRBV6-7
TGTGCCAGCAGTTACTCCAGGGATCAGCCCCAGCATTTT
CASSYSRDQPQHF
>TRBJ1-1|.|.|TRBV5-6
TGTGCCAGCAGAGGGAACGGAATGAACACTGAAGCTTTCTTT
CASRGNGMNTEAFF
>TRBJ2-3|.|.|TRBV2
TGTGCCAGCAGTGGGTCGGCCGCGGTGGCCGGTACGCAGTATTTT
CASSGSAAVAGTQYF
>TRBJ1-2|.|.|TRBV30
TGTGCCTGGAGAAGCGGGACATACTATGGCTACACCTTC
CAWRSGTYYGYTF
>TRBJ2-3|few|TRBD1|TRBV5-1
TGCGCCAGCAGCTTGGGGGGGACAGGGGCCACAGATACGCAGTATTTT
CASSLGGTGATDTQYF
>TRBJ2-7|few|TRBD2|TRBV28
TGTGCCAGCAGTTCCCAAAGGACGGGAGGATATGCCGAGCAGTACTTC
CASSSQRTGGYAEQYF
>TRBJ2-7|.|TRBD2|TRBV9
TGTGCCAGCAGCCCTACCGCGGGACTAGCGGGAGGCGGGAACGAGCAGTACTTC
CASSPTAGLAGGGNEQYF
>TRBJ2-7|.|.|TRBV9
TGTGCCAGCAGCCCCCTGTCGACTGGCGTCTACGAGCAGTACTTC
CASSPLSTGVYEQYF
>TRBJ2-5|.|TRBD2|TRBV18
TGTGCCAGCTCACCACCAGCGGGGTCCCAAGAGACCCAGTACTTC
CASSPPAGSQETQYF
>TRBJ2-1|.|TRBD2|TRBV5-4
TGTGCCAGCAGCTTGTTAACTAGCGTGATCCCGTTCTTC
CASSLLTSVIPFF
>TRBJ1-3|.|.|TRBV28
TGTGCCAGTTGTCTGGATACTGGAAACACCATATATTTT
CASCLDTGNTIYF
>TRBJ2-7|.|.|TRBV5-4
TGTGCCAGCAGCGTATCCTACGAGCAGTACTTC
CASSVSYEQYF
>TRBJ2-7|.|.|TRBV5-5
TGTGCCAGCAGCCAGCCGGGACACAGAGCCTACGAGCAGTACTTC
CASSQPGHRAYEQYF
>TRBJ1-3|.|.|TRBV7-9
TGTGCCAGCAGCCAGGACAGCCTCTCTGGAAACACCATATATTTT
CASSQDSLSGNTIYF
>TRBJ2-7|.|.|TRBV5-4
TGTGCCAGCAGCTTGGGAAGCGGAAGGGGGAACTACGAGCAGTACTTC
CASSLGSGRGNYEQYF
>TRBJ2-1|.|TRBD1|TRBV11-3
TGTGCCAGCAGCTTAGGGACAGGGCGCGAAAAGTTCTTC
CASSLGTGREKFF
>TRBJ2-3|.|.|TRBV6-1
TGTGCCAGCGCGGCGGGGACAGATACGCAGTATTTT
CASAAGTDTQYF
>TRBJ1-2|once|.|TRBV7-2
TGTGCCAGCAGCCACGGCGACAGCCTCTATGGCTACACCTTC
CASSHGDSLYGYTF
>TRBJ2-1|.|.|TRBV25-1
TGTGCCAGCAGTGAAGGCAGCCCCCGGCTTTCCTACAATGAGCAGTTCTTC
CASSEGSPRLSYNEQFF
>TRBJ2-7|few|TRBD1|TRBV2
TGTGCCAGCAGCGAGCCAGAGGGGGCGGGCGAGCAGTACTTC
CASSEPEGAGEQYF
>TRBJ1-5|.|.|TRBV30
TGTGCCTGGAGTGTCGGGTTAGGAAGCAATCAGCCCCAGCATTTT
CAWSVGLGSNQPQHF
>TRBJ1-1|.|.|TRBV6-4
TGTGCCAGCAGTCGACAGCCGAACACTGAAGCTTTCTTT
CASSRQPNTEAFF